Listed here are 21 T cell receptor beta chains from one sample, sequenced in a study of T cell responses to AZD1222 COVID-19 vaccine. TCRdb keeps only in-frame clones here, not all; method: immunoSEQ multiplex PCR. The sample lists 100,000 to 120,000 clones; approximately 90% were seen once. This material consisted of peripheral blood, taken 28 days after the second AZD1222 dose. The receptors were sampled from an adult who received the AZD1222 COVID-19 vaccine.

The J gene is TRBJ1-5, the V gene TRBV18, with D unclear. Germline assignment: CDR1 KGHSH and CDR2 LQKENI. The CDR3 totals 13 residues. V was clipped by 4 bases and J by 2 bases, with 6 bases between them. DNA of the CDR3: TGTGCCAGCTCACTTTCACGCAATCAGCCCCAGCATTTT. It codes for CASSLSRNQPQHF. The full variable domain, completed using reference TRBV18 and TRBJ1-5, is NAGVMQNPRHLVRRRGQEARLRCSPMKGHSHVYWYRQLPEEGLKFMVYLQKENIIDESGMPKERFSAEFPKEGPSILRIQQVVRGDSAAYFCASSLSRNQPQHFGDGTRLSIL.

The V gene is TRBV18, the J gene TRBJ2-3; D gene ambiguous. Germline-derived CDR1 and CDR2 are KGHSH and LQKENI. The CDR3 is 12 amino acids. Trimming left V 3 bases short and J 2 bases short, with 3 bases between. In DNA, the CDR3 is TGTGCCAGCTCACCGGACACAGATACGCAGTATTTT. It is translated as CASSPDTDTQYF.

The chain combines TRBV4-3 with TRBJ2-1; TRBD1 matches at 8 bases. The CDR3 runs 17 residues. V lost 1 base, J lost 7 bases, and 12 bases stayed unmatched. Germline V gene data show CDR1 as LGHNA and CDR2 as YSLEER. The CDR3 spells CASSQAFSTGTGNEQFF. DNA for the CDR3: TGCGCCAGCAGCCAAGCGTTTTCGACAGGGACAGGTAATGAGCAGTTCTTC.

The chain joins TRBV28 to TRBJ1-6, with D possibly being TRBD1 (5 bases). The germline V and J ends were trimmed by 6 bases and 6 bases, with 12 bases remaining between them. The germline gives CDR1 MDHEN, CDR2 SYDVKM. CDR3 length: 14 amino acids. This CDR3 reads CASSQGLANSPLHF. Here the CDR3 DNA reads TGTGCCAGCAGCCAGGGACTGGCTAATTCACCCCTCCACTTT. Combining the CDR3 with reference TRBV28 and TRBJ1-6 gives the whole variable domain DVKVTQSSRYLVKRTGEKVFLECVQDMDHENMFWYRQDPGLGLRLIYFSYDVKMKEKGDIPEGYSVSREKKERFSLILESASTNQTSMYLCASSQGLANSPLHFGNGTRLTVT.

CDR3 sequence reads: CATSRRRASGGETQYF. In DNA, the CDR3 is TGTGCCACCAGCAGGCGTCGGGCCTCGGGAGGAGAGACCCAGTACTTC. The genes are TRBV15 and TRBJ2-5; 7 bases line up with TRBD2. Trimming cost V 3 bases and J 4 bases; bases outside gene matches: 11. Per the germline V gene, CDR1 is LNHNV and CDR2 is YYDKDF (reference sequence). The CDR3 loop spans 16 amino acids.

The gene calls are TRBV19 and TRBJ1-2; D is uncertain. V was shortened by 10 bases and J by 4 bases, with 16 bases between the two germline ends. The CDR3 is 13 residues long. Germline-derived CDR1 and CDR2 are LNHDA and SQIVND (reference sequence). The CDR3 DNA is TGTGCCACAATATCCCGCAGAGGCTATGGCTACACCTTC. Residues: CATISRRGYGYTF.

The chain combines TRBV3-1 (or the pseudogene TRBV3-2) with TRBJ2-7, with unresolved D. Trimming stripped 3 bases from V and 4 bases from J, with 10 bases between. The length of the CDR3 is 13 residues. The V gene's germline CDR1 is LGHDT and CDR2 YNNKEL (reference sequence). The CDR3 nucleotides are TGTGCCAGCAGCCAGGGTTTCAGATACGAGCAGTACTTC. It is translated as CASSQGFRYEQYF.

The chain combines TRBV4-1 with TRBJ1-4, with unresolved D. The CDR3 consists of 17 residues. V lost 1 base to trimming and J lost 0 bases, with 12 bases between them. From germline, CDR1 is MGHRA and CDR2 YSYEKL. CDR3 coding DNA: TGCGCCAGCAGCCAAGCCCCCCCGGGAGCAACTAATGAAAAACTGTTTTTT. Its translation: CASSQAPPGATNEKLFF.

The gene calls are TRBV28 and TRBJ2-7, with a possible D match to TRBD1 (5 bases). The CDR3 consists of 15 residues. The germline V gene has CDR1 MDHEN and CDR2 SYDVKM. Trimming shortened V by 4 bases and J by 5 bases, and 18 bases separated the two germline ends. CDR3 sequence (DNA): TGTGCCAGCAGTTCATCCAGGGTTCTCAGCGACGAGCAGTACTTC. Translation: CASSSSRVLSDEQYF.

This sequence joins TRBV19 and TRBJ1-6; 7 nucleotides align to TRBD1. CDR1 is LNHDA, CDR2 SQIVND, per germline (reference sequence). The CDR3 extends over 15 amino acids. V trimming: 4 bases; J trimming: 7 bases; junction bases outside the gene matches: 7. CDR3: CASSTTGAQNSPLHF. CDR3 DNA sequence: TGTGCCAGTAGTACTACAGGGGCTCAGAATTCACCCCTCCACTTT.

The chain couples TRBV27 to TRBJ2-7, with TRBD1 identical over 7 bases. The CDR3 runs to 12 residues. Germline trimming cut 6 bases from V and 2 bases from J; bases unmatched to any gene: 1. Germline loops: CDR1 MNHEY, CDR2 SMNVEV (reference sequence). In nucleotides, the CDR3 is TGTGCCAGCAGGGACAGGACCTACGAGCAGTACTTC. It codes for CASRDRTYEQYF.

This clone was detected only a few times. The rearrangement uses TRBV27 and TRBJ1-2, with 9 nucleotides matching TRBD1. V gave up 2 bases and J gave up 9 bases; unmatched junction bases: 4. The CDR3 spans 13 residues. Per the germline V gene, CDR1 is MNHEY and CDR2 is SMNVEV (reference sequence). The CDR3 protein is CASSLPDRGSYTF. The DNA for the CDR3 is TGTGCCAGCAGTTTACCGGACAGGGGAAGCTACACCTTC.

CDR3 amino acids: CASSWDSISTDTQYF. Here the CDR3 DNA reads TGTGCCAGCAGCTGGGACTCGATAAGCACAGATACGCAGTATTTT. J is TRBJ2-3 and V is TRBV7-2; D is perhaps TRBD2 (6 bases). Deletions cut 4 bases from V and 0 bases from J, with 11 bases between. The CDR3 runs 15 residues. Germline V gives CDR1 SGHTA, CDR2 FQGNSA.

V gene TRBV7-8 combines with J gene TRBJ2-7; 11 nucleotides align to TRBD1. Germline V lookup: CDR1 SGHVS, CDR2 FQNEAQ. This CDR3 comprises 15 residues. V was pared by 6 bases and J by 6 bases, with 10 bases of the junction left unmatched. Here the CDR3 reads CASSGQGTGGLEQYF. The CDR3 nucleotides read TGTGCCAGCAGTGGGCAGGGGACAGGGGGTCTCGAGCAGTACTTC.

This rearrangement joins TRBV7-2 to TRBJ2-2, with a tentative D call TRBD2 (6 bases). The germline CDR1 and CDR2 sequences are SGHTA and FQGNSA. The CDR3 length is 16 residues. The V and J ends lost 1 base and 7 bases respectively, with 16 bases between them. CDR3 bases: TGTGCCAGCAGCTTAGAGGGTGGAGGGCGGATCGGGGAGCTGTTTTTT. It yields the protein CASSLEGGGRIGELFF.

The V call is TRBV7-9, the J call TRBJ2-1; no definite D call. Looked up from germline, CDR1 is SEHNR and CDR2 is FQNEAQ (reference sequence). Trimming removed 1 base from V and 9 bases from J, with 7 bases in between. The CDR3 runs 12 residues. CDR3 DNA: TGTGCCAGCAGCTTAGGTCCGTCTGAGCAGTTCTTC. It specifies CASSLGPSEQFF.

The chain has TRBV3-1 (or the pseudogene TRBV3-2) and TRBJ2-1; 8 bases line up with TRBD2. With V trimmed by 4 bases and J by 3 bases, 5 bases remained unmatched. CDR1 is LGHDT, CDR2 YNNKEL, per germline (reference sequence). CDR3 length equals 15 residues. The CDR3 reads CASSRRGGLYNEQFF. The CDR3 DNA reads as TGTGCCAGCAGCCGTCGGGGGGGCCTCTACAATGAGCAGTTCTTC.

The V gene is TRBV10-3, the J gene TRBJ1-4; D is unresolved. Germline CDR1 is ENHRY and CDR2 is SYGVKD. The V gene lost 7 bases and the J gene lost 8 bases, with 23 bases spanning the gap. This CDR3 is 16 amino acids long. In DNA, the CDR3 is TGTGCCATCATACAAGCCCCGCCGGGGTTAGGGGAAAAACTGTTTTTT. This sequence encodes CAIIQAPPGLGEKLFF.

J is TRBJ1-6 and V is TRBV4-1, with D perhaps matching TRBD1 (6 bases). Trimming pared 5 bases from V and 7 bases from J, leaving 15 bases between. Germline lookup yields CDR1 MGHRA and CDR2 YSYEKL. This CDR3 is built from 15 residues. The CDR3 nucleotides read TGCGCCAGCAGCGGACATGAGGACAGCAATTCACCCCTCCACTTT. It is translated as CASSGHEDSNSPLHF.

V is TRBV11-2 and J is TRBJ1-1; no firm D call. The CDR3 runs 15 residues. Germline CDR1 SGHAT, CDR2 FQNNGV. Trimming stripped 1 base from V and 0 bases from J, with 9 bases between. For the CDR3, the DNA is TGTGCCAGCAGCTTAGGACGGATCATGAACACTGAAGCTTTCTTT. Protein sequence: CASSLGRIMNTEAFF.

The chain links TRBV3-1 (or the pseudogene TRBV3-2) to TRBJ1-2; D is undetermined. CDR3 size: 14 residues. Germline V lookup: CDR1 LGHDT, CDR2 YNNKEL (reference sequence). Trimming pared 4 bases from V and 3 bases from J, leaving 12 bases between. CDR3: CASSPRLSDYGYTF. The DNA for the CDR3 is TGTGCCAGCAGCCCCCGTTTGTCAGACTATGGCTACACCTTC.